Following are 6 T cell receptor beta chains from one sample sequenced in a study of CD8+ T cells in alopecia areata (dated by TCRdb to 2016 to 2019). Library construction relied on the immunoSEQ multiplex PCR assay. For TCR sequencing, RNA was extracted from every sample and reverse transcribed into cDNA to serve as template. TCRdb holds this immuneACCESS table with in-frame rearrangements only. Some clones are missing; in checked studies, unresolved V genes explain under half, and the rest has no known cause. For this sample there are roughly 100,000 clones; about nine tenths appear just once. Clones ranked in the top ten supply 11% of the sample. The treatment or condition label, read with the paper, signifies: oral pan-JAK inhibitor, 5-10 mg twice daily. The sequencing used CD8+ T cells sorted from blood, collected between weeks 30 and 35, from a patient treated with tofacitinib. These receptors originate from a human donor with alopecia areata.

The chain uses TRBV27 and TRBJ2-1; TRBD2 is a possible D gene (6 bases). Germline-derived CDR1 and CDR2 are MNHEY and SMNVEV (reference sequence). V dropped 2 bases and J dropped 6 bases, with 11 bases sitting between them. The CDR3 extends over 14 amino acids. Here the CDR3 DNA reads TGTGCCAGCAGTTTACACCGGAGGGGCAATGAGCAGTTCTTC. Its protein product is CASSLHRRGNEQFF.

J is TRBJ2-7 and V is TRBV5-1; no definite D call. There are 14 residues in the CDR3. V shed 1 base and J shed 3 bases, with 11 bases lying between them. Germline assignment: CDR1 SGHRS and CDR2 YFSETQ. The CDR3 sequence is CASSLTRKDYEQYF. In DNA, the CDR3 is TGCGCCAGCAGCTTGACAAGGAAGGACTACGAGCAGTACTTC. The full variable domain, with the rest looked up from reference TRBV5-1 and TRBJ2-7, is KAGVTQTPRYLIKTRGQQVTLSCSPISGHRSVSWYQQTPGQGLQFLFEYFSETQRNKGNFPGRFSGRQFSNSRSEMNVSTLELGDSALYLCASSLTRKDYEQYFGPGTRLTVT.

V and J are TRBV5-4 and TRBJ2-1, with D unclear. This CDR3 comprises 15 residues. Germline loops: CDR1 SGHNT, CDR2 YYREEE (reference sequence). The V end was cut by 0 bases, the J end by 5 bases, with 12 bases between. The CDR3, as DNA: TGTGCCAGCAGCTTGGTAGGGTTCGAGCACAATGAGCAGTTCTTC. As protein: CASSLVGFEHNEQFF.

The gene calls are TRBV19 and TRBJ2-2; D is uncertain. The length of the CDR3 is 13 residues. CDR1 LNHDA and CDR2 SQIVND come from the germline V gene (reference sequence). Between the trimmed V and J ends, which lost 3 bases and 6 bases, there was a span of 8 bases. CDR3 nucleotides: TGTGCCAGTAGTATTAACGTGGCCGGGGAGCTGTTTTTT. Translating it yields CASSINVAGELFF.

The chain combines TRBV5-1 with TRBJ2-7; the D gene could be TRBD1 or TRBD2 (6 bases each). In germline, CDR1 is SGHRS, CDR2 YFSETQ. The V end lost 4 bases, the J end lost 3 bases, and 11 bases lay between the germline ends. The CDR3 is made up of 13 amino acids. The DNA for the CDR3 is TGCGCCAGCAGCGGGGGGCATCTCTACGAGCAGTACTTC. Translation: CASSGGHLYEQYF.

V usage is TRBV19 and J usage is TRBJ2-7; no firm D call. Germline assignment: CDR1 LNHDA and CDR2 SQIVND (reference sequence). V was trimmed by 3 bases and J by 6 bases, leaving 18 bases between them. The CDR3 is 15 amino acids. DNA for the CDR3: TGTGCCAGTAGTATCAGCCATGACCTTCCCTCCGAGCAGTACTTC. Encoded protein: CASSISHDLPSEQYF.